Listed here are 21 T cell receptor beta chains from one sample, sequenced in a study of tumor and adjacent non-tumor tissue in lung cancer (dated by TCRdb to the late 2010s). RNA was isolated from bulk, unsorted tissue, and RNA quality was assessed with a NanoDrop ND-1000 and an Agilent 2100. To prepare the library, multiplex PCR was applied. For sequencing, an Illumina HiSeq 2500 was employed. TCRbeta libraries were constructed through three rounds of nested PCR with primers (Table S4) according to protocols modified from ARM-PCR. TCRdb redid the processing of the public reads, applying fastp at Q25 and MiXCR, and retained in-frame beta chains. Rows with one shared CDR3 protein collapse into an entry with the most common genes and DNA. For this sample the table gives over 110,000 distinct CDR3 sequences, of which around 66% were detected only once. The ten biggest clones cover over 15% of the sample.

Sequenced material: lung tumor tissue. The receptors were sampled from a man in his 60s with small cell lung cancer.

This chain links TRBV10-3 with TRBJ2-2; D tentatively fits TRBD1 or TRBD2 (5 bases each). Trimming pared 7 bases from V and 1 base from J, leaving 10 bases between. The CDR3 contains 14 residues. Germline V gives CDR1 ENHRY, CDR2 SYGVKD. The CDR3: CAITGGRNTGELFF. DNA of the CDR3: TGTGCCATCACTGGGGGACGGAACACCGGGGAGCTGTTTTTT.

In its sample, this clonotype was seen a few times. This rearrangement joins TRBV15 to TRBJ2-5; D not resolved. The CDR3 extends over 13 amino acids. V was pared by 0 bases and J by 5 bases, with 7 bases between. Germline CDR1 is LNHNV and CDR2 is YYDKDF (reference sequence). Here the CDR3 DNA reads TGTGCCACCAGCAGAGATCCAGAGGAGACCCAGTACTTC. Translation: CATSRDPEETQYF.

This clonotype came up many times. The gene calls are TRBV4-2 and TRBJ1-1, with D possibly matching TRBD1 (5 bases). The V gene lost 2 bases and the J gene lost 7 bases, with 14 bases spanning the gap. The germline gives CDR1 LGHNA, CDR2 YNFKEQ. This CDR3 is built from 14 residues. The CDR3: CASSQSDWGIEAFF. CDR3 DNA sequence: TGTGCCAGCAGCCAATCGGATTGGGGGATTGAAGCTTTCTTT.

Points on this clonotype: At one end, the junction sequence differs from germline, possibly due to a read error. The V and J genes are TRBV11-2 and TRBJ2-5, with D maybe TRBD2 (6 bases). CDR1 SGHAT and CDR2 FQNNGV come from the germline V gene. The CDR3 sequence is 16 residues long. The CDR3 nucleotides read TGTGCCGGCAGCTTAGGGTCGACTCGACTAGATGGGACCCAGTACTTC. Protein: CAGSLGSTRLDGTQYF.

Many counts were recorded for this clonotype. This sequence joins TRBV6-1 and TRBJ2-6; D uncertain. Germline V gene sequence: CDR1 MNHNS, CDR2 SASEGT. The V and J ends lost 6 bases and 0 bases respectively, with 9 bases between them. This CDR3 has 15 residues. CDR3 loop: CASSQYVSGANVLTF. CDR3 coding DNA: TGTGCCAGCAGCCAGTACGTCTCTGGGGCCAACGTCCTGACTTTC.

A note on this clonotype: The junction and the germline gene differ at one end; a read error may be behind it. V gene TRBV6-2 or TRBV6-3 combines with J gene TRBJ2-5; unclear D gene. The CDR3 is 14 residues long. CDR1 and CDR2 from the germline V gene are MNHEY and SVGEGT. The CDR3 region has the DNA TGTGCCAGCCGTTACACCGGAGACCCAGAGACCCAGTGCTTC. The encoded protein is CASRYTGDPETQCF.

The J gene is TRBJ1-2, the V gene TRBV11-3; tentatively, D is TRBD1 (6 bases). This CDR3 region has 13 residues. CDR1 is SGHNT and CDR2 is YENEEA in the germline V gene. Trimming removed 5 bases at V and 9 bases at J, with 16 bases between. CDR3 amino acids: CASSRRQEVSYTF. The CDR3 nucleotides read TGTGCCAGCAGCAGACGACAGGAGGTGAGCTACACCTTC.

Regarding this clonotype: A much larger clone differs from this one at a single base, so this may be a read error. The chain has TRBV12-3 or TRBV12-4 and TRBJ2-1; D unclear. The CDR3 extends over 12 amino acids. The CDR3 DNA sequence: TGTGCCAGCAGTTTTAGAGACAATGAGCGGTTCTTC. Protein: CASSFRDNERFF.

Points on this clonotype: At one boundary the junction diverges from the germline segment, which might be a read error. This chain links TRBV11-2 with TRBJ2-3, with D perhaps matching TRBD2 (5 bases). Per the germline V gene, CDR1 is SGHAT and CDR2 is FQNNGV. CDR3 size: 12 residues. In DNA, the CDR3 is TGTGCCAGCAGCCCGGACTTGGATACGCAATATTTT. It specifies CASSPDLDTQYF.

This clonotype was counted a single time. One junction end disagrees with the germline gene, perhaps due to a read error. The CDR3 here is CARSFSRVVGETQYF. CDR3 DNA sequence: TGTGCCAGAAGTTTCAGTCGTGTAGTCGGGGAGACCCAGTACTTC. V is TRBV12-3 or TRBV12-4 and J is TRBJ2-5; D call uncertain. The CDR3 runs to 15 residues.

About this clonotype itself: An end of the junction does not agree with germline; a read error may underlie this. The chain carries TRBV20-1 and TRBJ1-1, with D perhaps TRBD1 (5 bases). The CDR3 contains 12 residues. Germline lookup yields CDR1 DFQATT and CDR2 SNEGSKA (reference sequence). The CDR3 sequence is CIALRQGGEAFF. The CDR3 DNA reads TGCATTGCTCTAAGGCAGGGAGGTGAAGCTTTCTTT.

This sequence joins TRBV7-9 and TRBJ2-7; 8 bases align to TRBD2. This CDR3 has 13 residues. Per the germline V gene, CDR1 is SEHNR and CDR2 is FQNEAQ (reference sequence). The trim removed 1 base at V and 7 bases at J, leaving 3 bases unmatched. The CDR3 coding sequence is TGTGCCAGCAGCTTAGGTAGCGGGGCTGAGCAGTACGTC. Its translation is CASSLGSGAEQYV.

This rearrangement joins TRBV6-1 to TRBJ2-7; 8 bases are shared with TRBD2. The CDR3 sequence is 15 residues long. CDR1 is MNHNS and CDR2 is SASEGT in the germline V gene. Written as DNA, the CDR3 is TGTGCCAACAGTGAACTAGCGGATAGCTCCTACGAGCAGTACGTC. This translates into CANSELADSSYEQYV.

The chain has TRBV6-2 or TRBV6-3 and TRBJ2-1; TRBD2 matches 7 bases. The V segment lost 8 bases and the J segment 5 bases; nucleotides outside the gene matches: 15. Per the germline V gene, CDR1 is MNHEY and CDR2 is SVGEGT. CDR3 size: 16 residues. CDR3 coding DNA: TGTGCCAGCTGTCCCCGACTAGCCTCCCACCACAATGAGCAGTTCTTC. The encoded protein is CASCPRLASHHNEQFF.

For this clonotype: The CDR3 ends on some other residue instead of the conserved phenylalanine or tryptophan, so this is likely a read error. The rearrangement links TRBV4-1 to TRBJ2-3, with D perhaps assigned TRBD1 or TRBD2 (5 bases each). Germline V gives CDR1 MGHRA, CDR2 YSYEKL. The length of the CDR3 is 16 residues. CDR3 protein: CVSSLRVAFQGDTQYI. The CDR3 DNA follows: TGCGTCAGCAGCCTCCGGGTAGCGTTCCAGGGAGATACGCAGTATATT.

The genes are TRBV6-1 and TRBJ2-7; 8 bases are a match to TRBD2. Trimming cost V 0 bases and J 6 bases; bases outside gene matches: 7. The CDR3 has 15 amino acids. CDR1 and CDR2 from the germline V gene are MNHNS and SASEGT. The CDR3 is CASSEAWSGRREQYF. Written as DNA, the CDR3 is TGTGCCAGCAGTGAAGCATGGAGCGGGAGACGCGAGCAGTACTTC.

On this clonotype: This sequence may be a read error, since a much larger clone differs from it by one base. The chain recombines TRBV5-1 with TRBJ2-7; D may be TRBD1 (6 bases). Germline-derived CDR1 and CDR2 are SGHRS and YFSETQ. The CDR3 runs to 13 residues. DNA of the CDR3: TGCACCAGCAGCTTGGGGGCTAGGTCCGAGCAGTACTTC. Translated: CTSSLGARSEQYF.

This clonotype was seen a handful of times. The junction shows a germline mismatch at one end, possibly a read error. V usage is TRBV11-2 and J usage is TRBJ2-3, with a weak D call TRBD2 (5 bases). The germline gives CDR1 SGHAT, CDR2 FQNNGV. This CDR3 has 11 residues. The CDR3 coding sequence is TGTGCCAGCAGCACACTAGATACGCAGTATTTC. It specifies CASSTLDTQYF.

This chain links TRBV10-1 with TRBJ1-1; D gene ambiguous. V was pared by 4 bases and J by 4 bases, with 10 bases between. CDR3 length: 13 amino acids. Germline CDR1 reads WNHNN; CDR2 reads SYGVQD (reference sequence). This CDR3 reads CASSAAESTEAFF. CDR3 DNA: TGCGCCAGCAGTGCTGCGGAAAGCACTGAAGCTTTCTTT.

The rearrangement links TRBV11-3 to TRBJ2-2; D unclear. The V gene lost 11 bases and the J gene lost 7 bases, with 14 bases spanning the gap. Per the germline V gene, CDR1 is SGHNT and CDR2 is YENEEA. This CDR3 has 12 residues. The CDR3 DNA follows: TGTGCCGGTAGCCCCCAAGGCGGGGAGCTGTTTTTT. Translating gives CAGSPQGGELFF.

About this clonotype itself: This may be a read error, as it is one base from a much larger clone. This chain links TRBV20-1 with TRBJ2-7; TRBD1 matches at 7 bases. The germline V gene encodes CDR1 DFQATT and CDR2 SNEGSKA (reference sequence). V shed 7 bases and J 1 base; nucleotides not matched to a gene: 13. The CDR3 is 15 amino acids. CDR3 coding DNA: TGCAGTGTCTCTAAACCGGGACAGCGGTCCTACGAGCAGTACTTC. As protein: CSVSKPGQRSYEQYF.